These 27 T cell receptor beta chains originate from one sample sequenced in a study of intratumoral heterogeneity in liver cancer. Multiple geographically separated regions of the hepatocellular carcinoma nodule were sampled separately. Some clones are missing from TCRdb's copy, which holds only in-frame ones; the method was immunoSEQ multiplex PCR. The table records roughly 7,000 clones, approximately 60% of them present only once. Sequences were derived from tumor tissue, sampled before any cancer treatment. These receptors originate from a man between 65 and 79 years old with hepatocellular carcinoma.

The CDR3 loop is CASSLTRTAGELFF. In nucleotides, the CDR3 is TGTGCCAGCAGCTTGACTAGAACTGCCGGGGAGCTGTTTTTT. The V and J genes are TRBV11-3 and TRBJ2-2, with a possible D match to TRBD2 (6 bases). CDR3 size: 14 residues. Germline V gene data show CDR1 as SGHNT and CDR2 as YENEEA. V lost 3 bases and J 6 bases, leaving 11 bases between the germline ends.

The J gene is TRBJ1-2, the V gene TRBV9, with TRBD1 as a possible D gene (6 bases). The germline V gene has CDR1 SGDLS and CDR2 YYNGEE. V lost 0 bases to trimming and J lost 6 bases, with 9 bases between them. This CDR3 is built from 13 residues. The CDR3 bases are TGTGCCAGCAGCGTAGGGGGGACACATGGCTACACCTTC. It yields the protein CASSVGGTHGYTF.

This clone was observed a few times. The rearrangement links TRBV6-7 to TRBJ1-5; the D gene is possibly TRBD1 (6 bases). TRBV6-7 is annotated as an ORF whose role is uncertain. The CDR3 contains 17 residues. Trimming left V 0 bases short and J 6 bases short, with 18 bases between. CDR3 region: CASSYSASQGMRQPQHF. The CDR3, as DNA: TGTGCCAGCAGTTACTCCGCAAGCCAGGGGATGCGTCAGCCCCAGCATTTT.

The J gene is TRBJ2-1, the V gene TRBV7-9; 13 nucleotides agree with TRBD2. The germline CDR1 and CDR2 sequences are SEHNR and FQNEAQ (reference sequence). The ends lost 2 bases at V and 8 bases at J; junction bases unmatched: 9. The CDR3 sequence is 17 residues long. CDR3 bases: TGTGCCAGCAGCTTATCAGTAGGACTAGCGGGGGTCCATGAGCAGTTCTTC. It yields the protein CASSLSVGLAGVHEQFF.

The rearrangement links TRBV6-5 to TRBJ2-7; maybe TRBD1 (6 bases). This CDR3 contains 12 residues. V was trimmed by 9 bases and J by 3 bases, leaving 12 bases between them. Germline CDR1 MNHEY, CDR2 SVGAGI. The CDR3 is CASVGHNYEQYF. The CDR3, as DNA: TGTGCCAGTGTGGGACACAACTACGAGCAGTACTTC.

This chain joins TRBV5-1 and TRBJ2-1, with 8 bases aligning to TRBD2. The germline V gene has CDR1 SGHRS and CDR2 YFSETQ. Germline trimming cut 4 bases from V and 8 bases from J; bases unmatched to any gene: 20. This CDR3 is 18 amino acids long. The DNA for the CDR3 is TGCGCCAGCAGCACTCATCCTACGGGGGGGCCAGTTGTCTATGAGCAGTTCTTC. Translated: CASSTHPTGGPVVYEQFF.

The rearrangement links TRBV4-1 to TRBJ1-3, with D perhaps matching TRBD1 (5 bases). V was pared by 0 bases and J by 11 bases, with 17 bases between. CDR1 MGHRA and CDR2 YSYEKL come from the germline V gene. The CDR3 loop spans 15 amino acids. The CDR3 protein is CASSQDLGRVTSIYF. The CDR3 DNA reads TGCGCCAGCAGCCAAGACTTGGGCAGGGTTACCTCCATATATTTT.

This clone came up a few times. The chain links TRBV27 to TRBJ2-2; D perhaps matches TRBD2 (7 bases). CDR1 MNHEY and CDR2 SMNVEV come from the germline V gene (reference sequence). This CDR3 contains 14 residues. Trimming removed 7 bases from V and 4 bases from J, with 13 bases in between. This chain's CDR3 is CASKGGGATGELFF. Here the CDR3 DNA reads TGTGCCAGCAAGGGCGGGGGCGCCACCGGGGAGCTGTTTTTT.

This chain joins TRBV27 and TRBJ2-1; D gene unclear. CDR1 and CDR2 from the germline V gene are MNHEY and SMNVEV (reference sequence). V lost 0 bases and J 8 bases, leaving 20 bases between the germline ends. The CDR3 spans 17 residues. The CDR3 bases are TGTGCCAGCAGTTTATCGGATGGATGGGTCACAGTTGATGAGCAGTTCTTC. This gives the protein CASSLSDGWVTVDEQFF.

This clone was seen only once. J is TRBJ1-1 and V is TRBV14; no firm D call. Deletions cut 1 base from V and 5 bases from J, with 5 bases between. The germline CDR1 and CDR2 sequences are SGHDN and FVKESK. The CDR3 is 12 residues long. The CDR3 DNA reads TGTGCCAGCAGCCAAGTCCGGACTGAAGCTTTCTTT. Encoded protein: CASSQVRTEAFF.

The V call is TRBV6-1, the J call TRBJ1-2; 9 nucleotides match TRBD1. Germline CDR1 and CDR2: MNHNS and SASEGT. V dropped 4 bases and J dropped 3; count of bases not matched to a gene: 9. The length of the CDR3 is 16 residues. The CDR3, as DNA: TGTGCCAGCAGTGGATGGAGGACAGGGGCGGACTATGGCTACACCTTC. It codes for CASSGWRTGADYGYTF.

This clone is labeled medium-sized. The chain combines TRBV5-1 with TRBJ1-2; 9 bases align to TRBD1. Trimming at V came to 4 bases and at J to 6 bases, leaving 7 bases not matched to a gene. CDR3 size: 14 residues. The germline V gene encodes CDR1 SGHRS and CDR2 YFSETQ. Here the CDR3 DNA reads TGCGCCAGCAGCCCCGGACAGGGGACGCATGGCTACACCTTC. Protein sequence: CASSPGQGTHGYTF.

By sample share, this clone is medium-sized (0.01 to 0.1%). Here the CDR3 reads CATASGGSYTGELFF. DNA for the CDR3: TGTGCCACGGCTAGCGGGGGGTCGTACACCGGGGAGCTGTTTTTT. The chain joins TRBV24-1 to TRBJ2-2; 11 bases agree with TRBD2. Losses at the gene ends were 10 bases for V and 3 bases for J; bases not matched to a gene: 6. The germline V gene encodes CDR1 KGHDR and CDR2 SFDVKD. The CDR3 sequence is 15 residues long.

This chain uses TRBV13 with TRBJ2-5; D may be TRBD2 (5 bases). The CDR3 covers 15 residues. Germline lookup yields CDR1 PRHDT and CDR2 FYEKMQ (reference sequence). The V gene lost 7 bases and the J gene lost 2 bases, with 17 bases spanning the gap. CDR3 nucleotides: TGTGCCAGCACCCCCAGCGGAGTAATACAAGAGACCCAGTACTTC. Its protein is CASTPSGVIQETQYF.

The chain links TRBV18 to TRBJ1-2, with D unresolved. CDR3 length: 14 residues. V dropped 3 bases and J dropped 6 bases, with 14 bases sitting between them. Looked up from germline, CDR1 is KGHSH and CDR2 is LQKENI. CDR3 DNA: TGTGCCAGCTCACCGTCCCCACCCTTGGATGGCTACACCTTC. It yields the protein CASSPSPPLDGYTF.

This rearrangement joins TRBV5-1 to TRBJ1-1, with a possible D match to TRBD1 (6 bases). The V gene lost 4 bases and the J gene lost 3 bases, with 10 bases spanning the gap. The CDR3 sequence is 13 residues long. Germline V gene sequence: CDR1 SGHRS, CDR2 YFSETQ. DNA for the CDR3: TGCGCCAGCAGCCACAGGGATTACACTGAAGCTTTCTTT. It encodes CASSHRDYTEAFF. The full variable domain, rest sourced from reference TRBV5-1 and TRBJ1-1, is KAGVTQTPRYLIKTRGQQVTLSCSPISGHRSVSWYQQTPGQGLQFLFEYFSETQRNKGNFPGRFSGRQFSNSRSEMNVSTLELGDSALYLCASSHRDYTEAFFGQGTRLTVV.

This chain joins TRBV14 and TRBJ2-1, with 12 bases that match TRBD2. V was clipped by 2 bases and J by 8 bases; unmatched bases: 4. From germline, CDR1 is SGHDN and CDR2 FVKESK. The CDR3 length is 15 residues. The chain's CDR3 is CASSQWTSGVHEQFF. CDR3 nucleotide sequence: TGTGCCAGCAGCCAATGGACTAGCGGGGTTCATGAGCAGTTCTTC.

This rearrangement joins TRBV10-2 to TRBJ1-1, with 9 bases fitting TRBD1. CDR1 WSHSY and CDR2 SAAADI come from the germline V gene. The length of the CDR3 is 15 residues. The J segment lost 4 bases and the V segment lost 7 bases, leaving 10 bases of the junction unmatched. CDR3: CASTIYRDRVTEAFF. Written as DNA, the CDR3 is TGCGCCAGCACAATTTATCGGGACAGGGTCACTGAAGCTTTCTTT.

This chain uses TRBV6-1 with TRBJ1-6; D is undetermined. Germline CDR1 is MNHNS and CDR2 is SASEGT. Deletions cut 1 base from V and 9 bases from J, with 10 bases between. There are 14 residues in the CDR3. The CDR3 sequence: CASSEVAAVSPLHF. CDR3 bases: TGTGCCAGCAGTGAAGTGGCAGCAGTTTCACCCCTCCACTTT.

This clone was picked up one time. One junction end disagrees with the germline gene, perhaps due to a read error. The chain is built from TRBV6-1 and TRBJ2-1; perhaps D is TRBD1 or TRBD2 (5 bases each). Germline V gene sequence: CDR1 MNHNS, CDR2 SASEGT. This CDR3 has 14 residues. The CDR3 loop reads CASIEYRDDNEQFF. In DNA, the CDR3 is TGTGCCAGCATTGAATATAGGGACGACAATGAGCAGTTCTTC.

This clone came up once. CDR3 DNA: TGTGCCAGCAGCTTAGCCCGACAGGGGGCGATGACCCAGTACTTC. This gives the protein CASSLARQGAMTQYF. This sequence joins TRBV7-2 and TRBJ2-5; 10 bases are a match to TRBD1. V trimming: 0 bases; J trimming: 7 bases; junction bases outside the gene matches: 5. This CDR3 region has 15 residues. Germline assignment: CDR1 SGHTA and CDR2 FQGNSA.

J is TRBJ1-1 and V is TRBV30; D call uncertain. Germline V lookup: CDR1 GTSNPN, CDR2 SVGIG (reference sequence). The V and J ends lost 0 bases and 2 bases respectively, with 10 bases between them. The CDR3 spans 14 residues. In DNA form, the CDR3 reads TGTGCCTGGAGTGTACTGACACCTAACACTGAAGCTTTCTTT. Translation gives CAWSVLTPNTEAFF.

The CDR3 loop reads CASSPQGRGNNSPLHF. The CDR3 DNA follows: TGTGCCAGCAGCCCACAGGGTAGAGGGAATAATTCACCCCTCCACTTT. The chain has TRBV6-2 or TRBV6-3 and TRBJ1-6; maybe TRBD1 (6 bases). Germline CDR1 is MNHEY and CDR2 is SVGEGT. The V end lost 6 bases, the J end lost 5 bases, and 17 bases lay between the germline ends. This CDR3 is built from 16 residues.

The V gene is TRBV4-2, the J gene TRBJ2-5; 9 bases are shared with TRBD2. Per the germline V gene, CDR1 is LGHNA and CDR2 is YNFKEQ. Unmatched junction bases numbered 8, after V lost 0 bases and J lost 6 bases. The CDR3 length is 16 residues. CDR3 sequence reads: CASSQEPSGDGKTQYF. In DNA, the CDR3 is TGTGCCAGCAGCCAAGAGCCTAGCGGGGACGGGAAGACCCAGTACTTC.

The gene calls are TRBV10-2 and TRBJ2-3; the D call may be TRBD1 or TRBD2 (5 bases each). The germline V gene has CDR1 WSHSY and CDR2 SAAADI. The CDR3 sequence is 12 residues long. With 2 bases removed from V and 11 bases from J, the gap between germline ends came to 11 bases. CDR3 residues: CASSEATGLQYF. As DNA, the CDR3 is TGCGCCAGCAGTGAGGCTACGGGGCTGCAGTATTTT.

Only one count was recorded for this clone. V usage is TRBV4-3 and J usage is TRBJ1-3; D is undetermined. The ends were cut back, 4 bases at V and 0 bases at J, with 10 bases in the middle. Per the germline V gene, CDR1 is LGHNA and CDR2 is YSLEER. This CDR3 is 15 amino acids long. DNA of the CDR3: TGCGCCAGCAGCCTCACAGCGAGCTCTGGAAACACCATATATTTT. Translation: CASSLTASSGNTIYF.

The rearrangement uses TRBV12-3 or TRBV12-4 and TRBJ1-1, with D maybe TRBD1 (6 bases). CDR3 length: 13 residues. V gave up 2 bases and J gave up 4 bases, with 8 bases separating them. The CDR3 loop reads CASSLTGATEAFF. The DNA for the CDR3 is TGTGCCAGCAGTTTAACGGGGGCCACTGAAGCTTTCTTT.